This record looks at one T cell receptor beta chain sequence and its context. The antigen is unknown. Generated by immunoSEQ multiplex PCR, the TCRdb table keeps only in-frame clones and is missing some. This table has about 110,000 clones, around 85% appearing once. The entry originates in a study of cytomegalovirus exposure and HLA in healthy donors. Study outcomes and limitations: Subsequent analysis of the 95 to 150 validation repertoires found a tendency for first-cohort TCR clusters to co-occur. The classifier was said to identify cytomegalovirus status with high specificity and sensitivity. The study recorded 150 to 200 TCR beta chains that were cytomegalovirus-associated.

CDR1 SGHNT and CDR2 YYREEE come from the germline V gene (reference sequence). V gave up 6 bases and J gave up 1 base; unmatched junction bases: 4. The CDR3 is 13 amino acids. The V call is TRBV5-4, the J call TRBJ2-7; 7 bases are a match to TRBD1. This clonotype originated in a woman younger than 35 in good health and CMV-seronegative. Sequences were obtained from PBMCs. The CDR3 DNA reads as TGTGCCAGCACGCGACAGGGTTCCTACGAGCAGTACTTC. Translation: CASTRQGSYEQYF. Complete variable domain (other parts from reference TRBV5-4 and TRBJ2-7): ETGVTQSPTHLIKTRGQQVTLRCSSQSGHNTVSWYQQALGQGPQFIFQYYREEENGRGNFPPRFSGLQFPNYSSELNVNALELDDSALYLCASTRQGSYEQYFGPGTRLTVT.